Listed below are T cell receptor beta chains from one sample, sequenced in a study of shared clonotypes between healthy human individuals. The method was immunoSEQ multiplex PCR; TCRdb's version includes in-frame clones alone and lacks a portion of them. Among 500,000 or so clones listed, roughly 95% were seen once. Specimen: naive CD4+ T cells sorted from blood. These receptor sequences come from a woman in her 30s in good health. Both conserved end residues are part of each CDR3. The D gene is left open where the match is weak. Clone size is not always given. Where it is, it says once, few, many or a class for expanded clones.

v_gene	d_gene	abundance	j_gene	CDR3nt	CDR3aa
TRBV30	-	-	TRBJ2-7	TGTGCCGACTACCACCGGGACCTCCGCTTTTACGAGCAGTACTTC	CADYHRDLRFYEQYF
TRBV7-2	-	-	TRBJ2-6	TGTGCCGAGCGCAGGAGGGAGTCTGGGGCCAACGTCCTGACTTTC	CAERRRESGANVLTF
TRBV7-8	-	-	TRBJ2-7	TGTGCCAGCAGCTTAGGGACTGAACGTGAGCAGTACTTC	CASSLGTEREQYF
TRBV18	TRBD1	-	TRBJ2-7	TGTGCCAGCTCACCTCTTAGACAGGGTTCGGCCTACGAGCAGTACTTC	CASSPLRQGSAYEQYF
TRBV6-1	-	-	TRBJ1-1	TGTGCCAGCAAGTTTTCGGGAACTGAAGCTTTCTTT	CASKFSGTEAFF
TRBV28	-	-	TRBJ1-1	TGTGCCAGCAGTTTAAAACGTTCTGAAGCTTTCTTT	CASSLKRSEAFF
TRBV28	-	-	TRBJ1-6	TGTGCCAGCAGTTTGATGCCCTATAAGGGAGGATCACCCCTCCACTTT	CASSLMPYKGGSPLHF
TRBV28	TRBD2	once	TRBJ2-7	TGTGCCAGCACGAACCTAGCGGGAGTGAGGGAGCAGTACTTC	CASTNLAGVREQYF
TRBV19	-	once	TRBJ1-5	TGTGCCAGTAGTCAGGGACACAACATCAATCAGCCCCAGCATTTT	CASSQGHNINQPQHF
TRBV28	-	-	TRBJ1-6	TGTGCCAGCGTCCCGGGACTTCCCTATAATTCACCCCTCCACTTT	CASVPGLPYNSPLHF
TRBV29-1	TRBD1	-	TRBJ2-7	TGCAGCGTGGGGCAGACAGGGTTTGGTCCCGAGCAGTACTTC	CSVGQTGFGPEQYF
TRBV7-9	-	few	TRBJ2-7	TGTGCCAGCGGCACAGGGAGTGAGCAGTACTTC	CASGTGSEQYF
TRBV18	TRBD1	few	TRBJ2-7	TGTGCCAGCTCAAGGGACAGGGACTCCTACGAGCAGTACTTC	CASSRDRDSYEQYF
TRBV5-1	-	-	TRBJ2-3	TGCGCCAGCAGCCCGACAGGCACTAGCACAGATACGCAGTATTTT	CASSPTGTSTDTQYF
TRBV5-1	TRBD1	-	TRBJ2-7	TGCGCCAGCAGCCTATCCGGGACAGCCAGCTCCTACGAGCAGTACTTC	CASSLSGTASSYEQYF
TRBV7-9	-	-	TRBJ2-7	TGTGCCAGCAGCTCTTCAGGCGAGCAGTACTTC	CASSSSGEQYF
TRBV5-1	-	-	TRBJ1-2	TGCGCCAGCAGCGGAGGGACTAACCTTCGAACCTTAGCTAACTATGGCTACACCTTC	CASSGGTNLRTLANYGYTF
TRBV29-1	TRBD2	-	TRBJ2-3	TGCAGCGTCTCGGGGACTACTTGGGTAGATACGCAGTATTTT	CSVSGTTWVDTQYF
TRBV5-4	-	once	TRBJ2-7	TGTGCCAGCAGCTTGGCTACGGGTAATGGGGACGAGCAGTACTTC	CASSLATGNGDEQYF
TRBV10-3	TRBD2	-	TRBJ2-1	TGTGCCATCAGTGGTCATTCCGGGACTAGCGGATCCTACAATGAGCAGTTCTTC	CAISGHSGTSGSYNEQFF
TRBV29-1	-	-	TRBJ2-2	TGCAGCGTTGCAGGGTCGGGCGGGGAGCTGTTTTTT	CSVAGSGGELFF
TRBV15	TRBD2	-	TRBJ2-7	TGTGCCACCAGCAGAGGAGAGGGGCTAGCGGGAGCCTACGAGCAGTACTTC	CATSRGEGLAGAYEQYF
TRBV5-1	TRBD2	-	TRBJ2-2	TGCGCCAGCAGCTTGGCGGCGGGAGTCGACACCGGGGAGCTGTTTTTT	CASSLAAGVDTGELFF
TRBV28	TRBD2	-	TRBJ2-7	TGTGCCAGTAGCGGGACTTTCTACGAGCAGTACTTC	CASSGTFYEQYF
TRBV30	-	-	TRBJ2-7	TGTGCCTGGGACCACGGCGCTTCCTACGAGCAGTACTTC	CAWDHGASYEQYF
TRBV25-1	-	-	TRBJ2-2	TGTGCCAGCAGTGAAGGTGGGATTCGCAGAACGAACACCGGGGAGCTGTTTTTT	CASSEGGIRRTNTGELFF
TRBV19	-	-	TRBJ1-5	TGTGCCAGTAGTATGGCCTCAATCCAGCCCCAGCATTTT	CASSMASIQPQHF
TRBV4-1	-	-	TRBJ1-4	TGCGCCAGCAGCCTCCTCGGGGGGGCTAATGAAAAACTGTTTTTT	CASSLLGGANEKLFF
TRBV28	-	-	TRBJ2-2	TGTGCCAGCAGGGGAGAGTGGGACACCGGGGAGCTGTTTTTT	CASRGEWDTGELFF